The 15 T cell receptor beta chains reported below all come from one sample, sequenced in a study of T cells in Graves' hyperthyroidism and ophthalmopathy. RNA transcripts gave rise to amplified TCR beta CDR3 regions. HTBI primers were employed in a first-round RT-PCR of the TCR CDR3. TCRdb re-analysed the multiplex PCR reads in MiXCR, keeping a single row per CDR3 protein. The table lists approximately 630,000 distinct CDR3 sequences, under 20% of them singletons. Sequencing was done on a sample of blood. The receptors were gathered from a woman in her thirties with Graves' hyperthyroidism.

This clonotype occurred many times. The gene calls are TRBV5-1 and TRBJ1-1, with 8 bases aligning to TRBD1. The germline V gene encodes CDR1 SGHRS and CDR2 YFSETQ. CDR3 length equals 14 residues. Trimming removed 4 bases from V and 6 bases from J; junction bases left unmatched: 8. In DNA form, the CDR3 reads TGCGCCAGCAGCGCCGGACAGGGTCTCTCTGAAGCTTTCTTT. This gives the protein CASSAGQGLSEAFF.

This chain connects TRBV18 to TRBJ1-5; TRBD1 is a possible D gene (5 bases). CDR1 and CDR2 (germline): KGHSH, LQKENI. The V end lost 3 bases, the J end lost 0 bases, and 12 bases lay between the germline ends. The CDR3 loop spans 16 amino acids. CDR3 residues: CASSPFDSYSNQPQHF. CDR3 DNA: TGTGCCAGCTCACCGTTCGACAGCTATAGCAATCAGCCCCAGCATTTT.

As for this clonotype: Since a much larger clone is just one base distant, this may be a read error. The CDR3 here is CASSPPLTGELVF. DNA for the CDR3: TGCGCCAGCAGCCCACCATTGACCGGGGAGCTGGTTTTT. The J gene is TRBJ2-2, the V gene TRBV5-1, with a tentative D call TRBD2 (5 bases). Per germline, CDR1 SGHRS and CDR2 YFSETQ. CDR3 length: 13 amino acids.

The rearrangement joins TRBV5-1 to TRBJ2-5; possible D gene TRBD2, 5 bases. The CDR3 spans 14 residues. The germline V and J ends were trimmed by 0 bases and 4 bases, with 10 bases remaining between them. Per germline, CDR1 SGHRS and CDR2 YFSETQ. The CDR3 bases are TGCGCCAGCAGCTTGGGGCGGGTGAGAGAGACCCAGTACTTC. Its translation: CASSLGRVRETQYF.

This chain connects TRBV9 to TRBJ1-1; maybe TRBD1 (5 bases). V lost 4 bases to trimming and J lost 7 bases, with 20 bases between them. This CDR3 has 15 residues. CDR1 and CDR2 (germline): SGDLS, YYNGEE. The CDR3 DNA sequence: TGTGCCAGCAGCCCCGCCCGGGGGAGGAGGGGTGAAGCTTTCTTT. Protein product: CASSPARGRRGEAFF.

This chain links TRBV11-2 with TRBJ2-6; either TRBD1 or TRBD2 may fit D (5 bases each). V was clipped by 3 bases and J by 3 bases, with 9 bases between them. This CDR3 is 15 amino acids long. Germline lookup yields CDR1 SGHAT and CDR2 FQNNGV. The CDR3 region has the DNA TGTGCCAGCAGCTTGAATGGGGGTGGGGCCAACGTCCTGACTTTC. This gives the protein CASSLNGGGANVLTF. The variable domain in full, with the rest retrieved from reference TRBV11-2 and TRBJ2-6, is EAGVAQSPRYKIIEKRQSVAFWCNPISGHATLYWYQQILGQGPKLLIQFQNNGVVDDSQLPKDRFSAERLKGVDSTLKIQPAKLEDSAVYLCASSLNGGGANVLTFGAGSRLTVL.

This rearrangement joins TRBV6-5 to TRBJ1-4; the D gene is possibly TRBD1 (5 bases). CDR3 length: 15 amino acids. The V gene's germline CDR1 is MNHEY and CDR2 SVGAGI. Trimming took 2 bases from V and 7 from J, leaving 14 bases between them. CDR3 coding DNA: TGTGCCAGCAGTTACGGAGGGGCGGGGACTGAAAAACTGTTTTTT. This encodes CASSYGGAGTEKLFF.

This clonotype appeared many times. The rearrangement uses TRBV28 and TRBJ2-7; D possibly uses TRBD1 or TRBD2 (5 bases each). Germline V gene data show CDR1 as MDHEN and CDR2 as SYDVKM. Trimming cost V 5 bases and J 2 bases, with 16 bases left between them. This CDR3 has 15 residues. The CDR3 region is CASSTTGTATYEQYF. CDR3 DNA sequence: TGTGCCAGCAGTACGACCGGGACGGCGACCTACGAGCAGTACTTC.

This clonotype was found many times. The J gene is TRBJ2-1, the V gene TRBV20-1; 13 nucleotides line up with TRBD2. The CDR3 runs 19 residues. Per the germline V gene, CDR1 is DFQATT and CDR2 is SNEGSKA (reference sequence). Germline trimming cut 3 bases from V and 6 bases from J; bases unmatched to any gene: 17. The CDR3 here is CSASNRAGTSGTRRNEQFF. The CDR3 DNA is TGCAGTGCTAGCAATCGGGCAGGGACTAGCGGGACGCGTCGCAATGAGCAGTTCTTC.

The CDR3 region is CASSPNNEQYF. Here the CDR3 DNA reads TGTGCCAGCAGTCCGAACAATGAGCAGTACTTC. The chain carries TRBV12-3 or TRBV12-4 and TRBJ2-1; D is ambiguous. The assigned J gene may be wrong: the sequence end matches TRBJ2-7 better. The length of the CDR3 is 11 residues.

This clonotype was found many times. V gene TRBV27 combines with J gene TRBJ2-3; D remains unclear. The CDR3 runs to 18 residues. Per the germline V gene, CDR1 is MNHEY and CDR2 is SMNVEV (reference sequence). The V gene lost 5 bases and the J gene lost 0 bases, with 21 bases spanning the gap. The CDR3 protein is CASSRVPPDLFSTDTQYF. In nucleotides, the CDR3 is TGTGCCAGCAGTAGAGTCCCCCCGGACCTCTTTAGCACAGATACGCAGTATTTT.

The sample holds many counts of this clonotype. The V call is TRBV5-1, the J call TRBJ2-1; 9 bases are a match to TRBD2. The CDR3 runs to 18 residues. The ends lost 2 bases at V and 3 bases at J; junction bases unmatched: 12. CDR1 is SGHRS and CDR2 is YFSETQ in the germline V gene. The CDR3 coding sequence is TGCGCCAGCAGCTTCCAAGCGGGAGGCACTCGGAACTACAATGAGCAGTTCTTC. The encoded protein is CASSFQAGGTRNYNEQFF.

This clonotype was found many times. The gene calls are TRBV28 and TRBJ1-2, with a possible D match to TRBD1 (5 bases). CDR1 is MDHEN and CDR2 is SYDVKM in the germline V gene. V gave up 10 bases and J gave up 2 bases, with 11 bases separating them. The CDR3 covers 12 residues. The CDR3 loop is CATQDRNYGYTF. CDR3 sequence (DNA): TGTGCCACCCAAGACAGAAACTATGGCTACACCTTC.

This clonotype has a count of ten or more. V usage is TRBV7-2 and J usage is TRBJ2-5; 14 bases are shared with TRBD2. The CDR3 is 16 residues long. V shed 1 base, J shed 4 bases, and the junction held 2 bases outside the gene matches. Germline V gene data show CDR1 as SGHTA and CDR2 as FQGNSA. DNA for the CDR3: TGTGCCAGCAGCTTAGGGGGGACTAGCGGGAGAGAGACCCAGTACTTC. It translates to CASSLGGTSGRETQYF.

The V call is TRBV20-1, the J call TRBJ1-5; D remains unclear. Trimming cost V 3 bases and J 0 bases, with 9 bases left between them. Germline V lookup: CDR1 DFQATT, CDR2 SNEGSKA (reference sequence). The CDR3 runs to 14 residues. CDR3 DNA sequence: TGCAGTGCTAGCTCGGAATATAGCAATCAGCCCCAGCATTTT. Translation gives CSASSEYSNQPQHF.